This TCR beta chain appears in the sequencing data of a study of response to subunit inactivated influenza vaccine. MiXCR was run by TCRdb on the RT-PCR reads, yielding one entry per CDR3 protein. The table shows roughly 500,000 distinct CDR3 sequences, with approximately 24% occurring only once. These data are also associated with another study on T cells expressing NK-cell markers. From that study: What made the TCR beta cDNA was 5'RACE template switching with UMIs. Sequenced donors, eight in total, included seven who were HCMV-seropositive and one who was seronegative.

The source is a man aged 50-60 years who received an inactivated influenza vaccine. The sample consisted of CD4+ T cells sorted from PBMCs, taken approximately 12 days after vaccination.

The CDR3 region is CASSLLSSGEGYTF. CDR3 DNA sequence: TGCGCCAGCAGCTTGCTCTCCTCGGGGGAGGGCTACACCTTC. The genes are TRBV5-1 and TRBJ1-2; D might be TRBD1 (5 bases). Per the germline V gene, CDR1 is SGHRS and CDR2 is YFSETQ. V was shortened by 1 base and J by 8 bases, with 15 bases between the two germline ends. There are 14 residues in the CDR3.